Here is one T cell receptor beta chain with its context. Its antigen is not identified. The sample belongs to a study of graft-versus-host responses after intestinal transplantation. Method: immunoSEQ multiplex PCR; TCRdb's copy keeps in-frame clones and lacks some. The table lists around 64,000 clones, roughly 93% of them singletons. Study outcomes and limitations: Within allografts, high graft-versus-host to host-versus-graft clonal ratios were seen among patients with graft-donor T cell macrochimerism. GvH clones detected in recipient marrow included some appearing first in ileum or blood.

Between the trimmed V and J ends, which lost 4 bases and 0 bases, there was a span of 10 bases. The CDR3 has 16 residues. CDR1 is SGHDN and CDR2 is FVKESK in the germline V gene. The chain has TRBV14 and TRBJ1-6; unclear D gene. This specimen consisted of unstimulated CD4+ T cells sorted from spleen or lymph node cells, obtained before transplant. This receptor was obtained from a human donor who was the organ donor for an intestinal transplant. In DNA form, the CDR3 reads TGTGCCAGCAGCCCCCCCGGCAGCTCCTATAATTCACCCCTCCACTTT. It codes for CASSPPGSSYNSPLHF.